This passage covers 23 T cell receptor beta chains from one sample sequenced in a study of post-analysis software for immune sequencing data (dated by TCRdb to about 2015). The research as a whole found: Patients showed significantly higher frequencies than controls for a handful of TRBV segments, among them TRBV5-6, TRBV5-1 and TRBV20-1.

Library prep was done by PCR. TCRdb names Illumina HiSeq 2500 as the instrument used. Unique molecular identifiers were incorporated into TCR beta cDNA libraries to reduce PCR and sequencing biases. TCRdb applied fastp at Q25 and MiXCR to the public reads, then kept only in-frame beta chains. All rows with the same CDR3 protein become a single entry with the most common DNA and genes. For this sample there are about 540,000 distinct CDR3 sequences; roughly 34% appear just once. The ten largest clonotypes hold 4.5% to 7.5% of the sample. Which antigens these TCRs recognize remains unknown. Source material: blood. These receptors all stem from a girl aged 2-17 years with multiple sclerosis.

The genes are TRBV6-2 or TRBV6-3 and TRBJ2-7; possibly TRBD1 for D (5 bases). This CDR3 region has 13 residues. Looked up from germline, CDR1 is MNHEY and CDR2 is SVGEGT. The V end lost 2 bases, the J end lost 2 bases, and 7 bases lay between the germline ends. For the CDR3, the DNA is TGTGCCAGCAGTTACGGCAGGGCCTACGAGCAGTACTTC. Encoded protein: CASSYGRAYEQYF.

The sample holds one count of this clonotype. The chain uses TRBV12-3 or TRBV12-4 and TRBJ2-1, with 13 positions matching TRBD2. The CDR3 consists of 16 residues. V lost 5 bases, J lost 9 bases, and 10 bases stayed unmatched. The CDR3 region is CASSKPGLAGTGEQFF. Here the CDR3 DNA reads TGTGCCAGCAGTAAGCCGGGACTAGCGGGGACCGGTGAGCAGTTCTTC.

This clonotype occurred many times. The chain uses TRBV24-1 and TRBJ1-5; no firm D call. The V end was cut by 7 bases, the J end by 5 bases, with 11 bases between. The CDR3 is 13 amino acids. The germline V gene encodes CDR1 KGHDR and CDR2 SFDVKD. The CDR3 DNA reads TGTGCCACCAGGGTGCCTGGGGATCAGCCCCAGCATTTT. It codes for CATRVPGDQPQHF.

The CDR3 loop reads CSARVEGGLKDTQYF. CDR3 DNA: TGCAGTGCTAGAGTAGAGGGGGGGCTTAAAGATACGCAGTATTTT. This chain joins TRBV20-1 and TRBJ2-3, with D perhaps TRBD2 (7 bases). The CDR3 loop spans 15 amino acids. Between the trimmed V and J ends, which lost 1 base and 5 bases, there was a span of 16 bases. CDR1 and CDR2 from the germline V gene are DFQATT and SNEGSKA (reference sequence).

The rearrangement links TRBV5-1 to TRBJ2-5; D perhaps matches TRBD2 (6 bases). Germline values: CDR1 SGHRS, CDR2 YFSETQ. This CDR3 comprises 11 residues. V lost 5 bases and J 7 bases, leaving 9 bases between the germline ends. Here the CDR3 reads CASRQEGTQYF. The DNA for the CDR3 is TGCGCCAGCAGACAGGAGGGGACCCAGTACTTC.

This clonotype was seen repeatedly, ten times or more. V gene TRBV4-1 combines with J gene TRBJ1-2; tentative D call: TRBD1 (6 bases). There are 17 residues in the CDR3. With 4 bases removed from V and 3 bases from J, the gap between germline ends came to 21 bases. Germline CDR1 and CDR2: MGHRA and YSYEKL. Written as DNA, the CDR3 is TGCGCCAGCAGCCCCGTTTTCAGCGGCCAGGGGTACTATGGCTACACCTTC. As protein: CASSPVFSGQGYYGYTF.

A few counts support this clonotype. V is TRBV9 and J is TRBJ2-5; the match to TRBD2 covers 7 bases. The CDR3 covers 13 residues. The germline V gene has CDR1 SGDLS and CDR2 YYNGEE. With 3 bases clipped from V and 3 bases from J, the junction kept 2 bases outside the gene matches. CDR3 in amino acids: CASSAAGEETQYF. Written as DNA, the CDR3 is TGTGCCAGCAGCGCGGCGGGGGAAGAGACCCAGTACTTC. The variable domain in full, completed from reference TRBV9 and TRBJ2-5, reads DSGVTQTPKHLITATGQRVTLRCSPRSGDLSVYWYQQSLDQGLQFLIQYYNGEERAKGNILERFSAQQFPDLHSELNLSSLELGDSALYFCASSAAGEETQYFGPGTRLLVL.

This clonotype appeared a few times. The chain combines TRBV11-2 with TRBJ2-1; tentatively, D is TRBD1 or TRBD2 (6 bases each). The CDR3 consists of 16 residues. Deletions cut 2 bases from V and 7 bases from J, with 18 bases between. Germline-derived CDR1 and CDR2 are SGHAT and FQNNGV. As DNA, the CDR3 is TGTGCCAGCAGCTTATTCCGGGGGCGCCAGGGTAATGAGCAGTTCTTC. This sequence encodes CASSLFRGRQGNEQFF.

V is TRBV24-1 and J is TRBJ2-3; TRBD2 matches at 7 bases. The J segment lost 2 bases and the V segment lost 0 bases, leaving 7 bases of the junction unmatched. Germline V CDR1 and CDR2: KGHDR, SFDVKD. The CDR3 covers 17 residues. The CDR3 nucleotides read TGTGCCACCAGTGATTTGCAACCAGCGGGGAACACAGATACGCAGTATTTT. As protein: CATSDLQPAGNTDTQYF.

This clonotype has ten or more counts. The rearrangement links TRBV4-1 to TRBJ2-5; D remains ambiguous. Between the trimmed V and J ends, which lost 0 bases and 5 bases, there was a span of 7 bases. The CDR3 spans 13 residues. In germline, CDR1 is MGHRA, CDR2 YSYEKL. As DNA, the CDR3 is TGCGCCAGCAGCCAAGATCAGGAGGAGACCCAGTACTTC. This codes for CASSQDQEETQYF.

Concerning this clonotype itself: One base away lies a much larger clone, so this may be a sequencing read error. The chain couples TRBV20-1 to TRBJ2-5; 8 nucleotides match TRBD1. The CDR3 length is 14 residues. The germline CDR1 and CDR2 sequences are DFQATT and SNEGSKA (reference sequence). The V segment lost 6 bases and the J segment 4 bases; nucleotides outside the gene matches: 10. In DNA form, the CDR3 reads TGCAGTGCCCCTTCCAGGACAGGGCGAGAGACCCAGTACTTC. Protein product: CSAPSRTGRETQYF.

For the CDR3, the DNA is TGCAGTGCCACGGGGCCGATCTACGAGCAGTACTTC. It specifies CSATGPIYEQYF. The genes are TRBV20-1 and TRBJ2-7; D is tentatively TRBD1 or TRBD2 (5 bases each). Looked up from germline, CDR1 is DFQATT and CDR2 is SNEGSKA (reference sequence). This CDR3 has 12 residues. The germline V and J ends were trimmed by 6 bases and 3 bases, with 12 bases remaining between them.

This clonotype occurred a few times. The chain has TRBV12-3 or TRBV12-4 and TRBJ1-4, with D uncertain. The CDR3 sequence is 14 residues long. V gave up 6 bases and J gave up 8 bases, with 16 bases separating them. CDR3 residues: CASSQSTLGEKLFF. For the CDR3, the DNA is TGTGCCAGCAGCCAATCAACCCTCGGGGAAAAACTGTTTTTT.

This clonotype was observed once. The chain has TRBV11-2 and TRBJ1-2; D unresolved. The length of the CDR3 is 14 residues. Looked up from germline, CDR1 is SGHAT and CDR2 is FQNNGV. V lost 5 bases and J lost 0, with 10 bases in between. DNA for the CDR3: TGTGCCAGCAGCGGTGTAGGGACTAACTATGGCTACACCTTC. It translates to CASSGVGTNYGYTF. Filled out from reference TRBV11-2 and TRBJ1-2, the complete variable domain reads EAGVAQSPRYKIIEKRQSVAFWCNPISGHATLYWYQQILGQGPKLLIQFQNNGVVDDSQLPKDRFSAERLKGVDSTLKIQPAKLEDSAVYLCASSGVGTNYGYTFGSGTRLTVV.

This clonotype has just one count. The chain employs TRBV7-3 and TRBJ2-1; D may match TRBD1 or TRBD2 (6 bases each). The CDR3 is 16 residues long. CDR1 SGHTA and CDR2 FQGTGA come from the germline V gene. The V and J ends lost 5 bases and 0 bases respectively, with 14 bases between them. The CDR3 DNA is TGTGCCAGCAGCGTACGGAGGGGGAGCTCCTACAATGAGCAGTTCTTC. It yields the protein CASSVRRGSSYNEQFF.

The CDR3 DNA sequence: TGCGCCAGCAGCTTCCCACGGGACAGCAACAATGAGCAGTTCTTC. Residues: CASSFPRDSNNEQFF. The chain combines TRBV5-1 with TRBJ2-1; 7 nucleotides align to TRBD1. After removal of 2 bases from V and 5 bases from J, the junction contained 7 bases not matched to a gene. This CDR3 comprises 15 residues. The germline V gene has CDR1 SGHRS and CDR2 YFSETQ.

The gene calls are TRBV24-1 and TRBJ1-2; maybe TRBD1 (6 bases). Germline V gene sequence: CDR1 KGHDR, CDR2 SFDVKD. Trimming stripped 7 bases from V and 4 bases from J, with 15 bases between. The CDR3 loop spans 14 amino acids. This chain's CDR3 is CATRETGGGYGYTF. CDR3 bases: TGTGCCACCAGGGAGACAGGAGGAGGCTATGGCTACACCTTC.

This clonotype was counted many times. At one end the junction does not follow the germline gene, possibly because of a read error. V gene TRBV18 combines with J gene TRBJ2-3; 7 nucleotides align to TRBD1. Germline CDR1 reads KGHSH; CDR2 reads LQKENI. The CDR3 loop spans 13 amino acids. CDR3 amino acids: CASSPTGTDTQYF. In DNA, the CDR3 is TGCGCCAGCAGCCCGACAGGGACAGATACGCAGTATTTT.

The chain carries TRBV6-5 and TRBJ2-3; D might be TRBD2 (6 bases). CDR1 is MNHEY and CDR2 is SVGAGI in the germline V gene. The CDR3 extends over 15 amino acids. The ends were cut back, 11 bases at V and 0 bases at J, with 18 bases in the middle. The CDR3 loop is CAVRRAGPSTDTQYF. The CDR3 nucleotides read TGTGCCGTTAGGAGGGCGGGCCCTAGCACAGATACGCAGTATTTT.

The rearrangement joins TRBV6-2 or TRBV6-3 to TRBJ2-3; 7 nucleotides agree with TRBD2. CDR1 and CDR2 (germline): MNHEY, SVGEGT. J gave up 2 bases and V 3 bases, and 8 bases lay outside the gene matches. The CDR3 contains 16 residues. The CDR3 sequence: CASSYPKRGYTDTQYF. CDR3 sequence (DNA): TGTGCCAGCAGTTATCCCAAGCGGGGATACACAGATACGCAGTATTTT.

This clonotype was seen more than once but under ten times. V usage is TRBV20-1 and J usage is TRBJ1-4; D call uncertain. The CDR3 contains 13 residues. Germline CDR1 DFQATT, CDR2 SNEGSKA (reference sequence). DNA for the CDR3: TGCAGCACCCGGGAGGTGATGAATGAAAAACTGTTTTTT. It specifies CSTREVMNEKLFF.

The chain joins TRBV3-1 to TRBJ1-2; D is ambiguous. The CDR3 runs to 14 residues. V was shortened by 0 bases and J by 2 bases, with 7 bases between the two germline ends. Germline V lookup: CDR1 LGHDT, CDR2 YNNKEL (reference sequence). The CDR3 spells CASSQDSGNYGYTF. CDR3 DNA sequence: TGTGCCAGCAGCCAAGATTCGGGGAACTATGGCTACACCTTC.

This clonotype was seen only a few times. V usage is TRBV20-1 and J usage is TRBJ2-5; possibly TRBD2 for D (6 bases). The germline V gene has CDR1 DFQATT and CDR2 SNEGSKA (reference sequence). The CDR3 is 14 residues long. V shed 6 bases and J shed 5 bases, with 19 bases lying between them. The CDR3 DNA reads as TGCAGTGCAGGGGACTCCACCTGGGGGGAGACCCAGTACTTC. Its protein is CSAGDSTWGETQYF.